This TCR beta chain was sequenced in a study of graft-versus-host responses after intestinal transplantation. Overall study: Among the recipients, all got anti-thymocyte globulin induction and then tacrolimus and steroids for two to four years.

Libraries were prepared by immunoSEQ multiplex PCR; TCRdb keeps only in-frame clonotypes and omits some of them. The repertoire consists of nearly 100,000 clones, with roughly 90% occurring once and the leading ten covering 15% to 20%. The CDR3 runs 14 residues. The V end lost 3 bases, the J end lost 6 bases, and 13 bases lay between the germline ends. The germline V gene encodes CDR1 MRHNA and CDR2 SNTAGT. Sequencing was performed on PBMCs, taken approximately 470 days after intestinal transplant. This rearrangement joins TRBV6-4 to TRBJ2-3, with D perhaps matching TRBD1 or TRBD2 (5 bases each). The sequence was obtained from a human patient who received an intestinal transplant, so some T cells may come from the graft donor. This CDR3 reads CASSEGEGSDTQYF. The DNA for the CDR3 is TGTGCCAGCAGTGAGGGAGAGGGGTCCGATACGCAGTATTTT.